This is a list of T cell receptor beta chains from one sample in a study of blood T cell repertoires in COVID-19. Here immunoSEQ multiplex PCR was the method, and the copy in TCRdb shows in-frame clones only, minus some. The sample carries roughly 210,000 clones, about 85% recorded once. The sequencing sample was made of peripheral blood. These receptors all stem from a man aged 65 to 85 with acute or convalescent COVID-19. The CDR3 runs from the conserved cysteine through the conserved F or W. D genes are given only for firm matches. The size field is filled for only some rows; it gives once, few, many or a size class.

cdr3_nt | cdr3_aa | v_call | d_call | clone_size | j_call
TGTGCCAGCAGCCGACGGACAGGGGTTGGTAATGAGCAGTTCTTC | CASSRRTGVGNEQFF | TRBV5-4 | TRBD1 | NA | TRBJ2-1
TGTGCCATTGGCCGGGACAGGGACGCAGAGACCCAGTACTTC | CAIGRDRDAETQYF | TRBV10-3 | TRBD1 | NA | TRBJ2-5
TGTGCCAGCAGGACAGGGGGAATCTTTCAGCCCCAGCATTTT | CASRTGGIFQPQHF | TRBV28 | TRBD1 | NA | TRBJ1-5
TGTGCCAGTAGTTTCGGACAGGGAAACACTGAAGCTTTCTTT | CASSFGQGNTEAFF | TRBV19 | TRBD1 | NA | TRBJ1-1
TGTGCCAGCAGCTGGGACAGGGGGCGCGAAAATGAGCAGTTCTTC | CASSWDRGRENEQFF | TRBV7-2 | TRBD1 | NA | TRBJ2-1
TGTGCCTGGAGTGCGTATGGAACAGGGGAGCAGTACTTC | CAWSAYGTGEQYF | TRBV30 | NA | NA | TRBJ2-7
TGTGCCAGTGCCGCGGGGGGCGGCCAGCCCCAGCATTTT | CASAAGGGQPQHF | TRBV19 | NA | NA | TRBJ1-5
TGTGCCAGCAGCGCTAGGGGAGCGGGAGGTAATGAGCAGTTCTTC | CASSARGAGGNEQFF | TRBV7-2 | TRBD2 | NA | TRBJ2-1
TGTGCCAGTAGTATTTTAGGGACTAGCGGAAACATTCAGTACTTC | CASSILGTSGNIQYF | TRBV19 | TRBD2 | NA | TRBJ2-4
TGTGCCAGCAGTTACGGGACAGGGGTAACTGAAGCTTTCTTT | CASSYGTGVTEAFF | TRBV6-5 | TRBD1 | NA | TRBJ1-1
TGCAGCGCTGGGACACCTGGAAACACCATATATTTT | CSAGTPGNTIYF | TRBV29-1 | NA | NA | TRBJ1-3
TGTGCCAGCAGTGAGCTTCCCTCCGCGGGGGCCATATATTTT | CASSELPSAGAIYF | TRBV28 | NA | NA | TRBJ1-3
TGTGCCAGCAGCTCCACGACTAGCGGGATAATCAATGAGCAGTTCTTC | CASSSTTSGIINEQFF | TRBV5-8 | TRBD2 | NA | TRBJ2-1
TGCAGCGTTGATCGGGGAGGAATTAAGACTTTCTTT | CSVDRGGIKTFF | TRBV29-1 | NA | NA | TRBJ1-1
TGCGCCAGCAGCATAGGACAGGGGGCTTACACTGAAGCTTTCTTT | CASSIGQGAYTEAFF | TRBV5-1 | TRBD1 | NA | TRBJ1-1
TGCAGCGTTGAAAATAGCACCGAGCAGTACTTC | CSVENSTEQYF | TRBV29-1 | NA | NA | TRBJ2-7
TGTGCCACTAAAAAGTACAATGAGCAGTTCTTC | CATKKYNEQFF | TRBV19 | NA | NA | TRBJ2-1
TGTGCCAGCAGCTCAGGGAAGGGGGCAACTGAAGCTTTCTTT | CASSSGKGATEAFF | TRBV7-9 | TRBD1 | NA | TRBJ1-1
TGTGCCAGTAGTGGTACAGGGGGCAATCAGCCCCAGCATTTT | CASSGTGGNQPQHF | TRBV19 | TRBD1 | NA | TRBJ1-5
TGCGCCAGCAGCTTGGGACAGGGGGTTAATGAAAAACTGTTTTTT | CASSLGQGVNEKLFF | TRBV5-1 | TRBD1 | NA | TRBJ1-4
TGTGCCAGCAGCTTGGGCGGGGGCGGGCGAGCCAAAAACATTCAGTACTTC | CASSLGGGGRAKNIQYF | TRBV5-4 | NA | NA | TRBJ2-4
TGCGCCAGCAGCCCTCTACCGTCCGGGACAGATAATGAGCAGTTCTTC | CASSPLPSGTDNEQFF | TRBV5-1 | TRBD1 | NA | TRBJ2-1
TGTGCCAGCAGCAAAGCGCTGCCAGGAACGCACGAGCAGTACTTC | CASSKALPGTHEQYF | TRBV21-1 | NA | NA | TRBJ2-7
TGTGCCAGCAGCGGAACGGGGGGAGCCAATTCACCCCTCCACTTT | CASSGTGGANSPLHF | TRBV9 | NA | NA | TRBJ1-6
TGTGCCAGCAGTTTAAGGGGGACCCTGGGCGAGCAGTACTTC | CASSLRGTLGEQYF | TRBV28 | NA | few | TRBJ2-7